This T cell receptor beta chain is from a study of low-dose radiotherapy and immunotherapy resistance in tumors. Study details: A dose of 0.5 Gy per fraction was delivered to Cohort 1 every 2 weeks, for a total of 6.5 Gy. Each two-week cycle included intravenous cyclophosphamide 200 mg/m2, given one day before radiation and immunotherapy. Patients were treated with intravenous nivolumab at 240 mg every two weeks and were also dosed with ipilimumab at 1 mg/kg every six weeks.

This clonotype was seen repeatedly, ten times or more. V was pared by 4 bases and J by 4 bases, with 4 bases of the junction left unmatched. CDR1 SGHRS and CDR2 YFSETQ come from the germline V gene. This CDR3 is 16 amino acids long. The time point is: before trial treatment. Covering alpha and beta chains, TRAV- and TRBV-specific primers were used for the first-strand cDNA. PCR amplification of the TCRs was performed with Phusion for 20 PCR cycles, and it relied on a constant-region primer together with a V-primer adapter. Each CDR3 protein gets one entry after TCRdb re-called the reads with MiXCR. The sample records fewer than 90,000 distinct CDR3 sequences, about 19% being singletons.

The rearrangement joins TRBV5-1 to TRBJ2-3, with 15 bases fitting TRBD2. The TCR was taken from a male donor with prostate cancer. This specimen was PBMCs, taken before treatment. The CDR3 reads CASSPGLAGGSDTQYF. CDR3 in DNA: TGCGCCAGCAGCCCGGGACTAGCGGGAGGTTCAGATACGCAGTATTTT.